The T cell receptor (beta chain) described here comes from a study of cytomegalovirus exposure and HLA in healthy donors. Sequencing was performed with immunoSEQ multiplex PCR; in TCRdb, only in-frame clones are kept and a portion is missing. The table includes 200,000 to 300,000 clones, about 90% detected once. This clone was recorded once. Separate from the approximately 670-subject first cohort was the roughly 130-subject validation cohort, to which the donors belonged. This TCR was sampled from a woman in her twenties or thirties in good health and CMV-seronegative. Sequencing was carried out using PBMCs.

CDR3 in amino acids: CASSATGANTEAFF. Here the CDR3 DNA reads TGTGCCAGCAGCGCGACAGGGGCCAACACTGAAGCTTTCTTT. This chain links TRBV9 with TRBJ1-1; 8 positions match TRBD1. The germline V gene encodes CDR1 SGDLS and CDR2 YYNGEE. The CDR3 runs 14 residues. With V trimmed by 3 bases and J by 2 bases, 3 bases remained unmatched.